The rows below give T cell receptor beta chains drawn from one sample of a study of cytomegalovirus exposure and HLA in healthy donors. Some clones are missing from TCRdb's copy, which holds only in-frame ones; the method was immunoSEQ multiplex PCR. The sample comprises about 200,000 clones, 75% to 80% of which are singletons, and 11% to 15% rests with the top ten. Sequenced input: PBMCs. Every receptor here comes from a woman in her twenties or thirties in good health and CMV-seropositive. The CDR3 runs from the conserved cysteine through the conserved F or W. A D gene is named only where the DNA matches it firmly. Some rows mark clone size as missing; the rest say once, few, many or name a class of expanded clone.

CDR3: CASSQVWGQRTEAFF; DNA: TGCGCCAGCAGCCAAGTATGGGGACAGAGGACTGAAGCTTTCTTT; J: TRBJ1-1; D: TRBD1; size: -; V: TRBV4-3
CDR3: CASSSPTRNRGSEQYF; DNA: TGTGCCAGCAGTTCCCCGACGCGCAACAGGGGTTCCGAGCAGTACTTC; J: TRBJ2-7; D: TRBD1; size: -; V: TRBV28
CDR3: CASSLNGQGHEQYF; DNA: TGTGCCAGCAGCTTAAACGGACAGGGCCACGAGCAGTACTTC; J: TRBJ2-7; D: TRBD1; size: few; V: TRBV11-3
CDR3: CASSDGGGATREQFF; DNA: TGTGCCAGCAGTGATGGCGGGGGGGCGACACGAGAGCAGTTCTTC; J: TRBJ2-1; D: TRBD2; size: -; V: TRBV2
CDR3: CASSSGQGSEQYF; DNA: TGTGCCAGCAGCTCCGGACAGGGAAGTGAGCAGTACTTC; J: TRBJ2-7; D: TRBD1; size: -; V: TRBV7-2
CDR3: CASSPPPPRTDTQYF; DNA: TGTGCCAGCAGCCCCCCCCCGCCTCGGACAGATACGCAGTATTTT; J: TRBJ2-3; D: -; size: -; V: TRBV11-2
CDR3: CASSFQQGETQYF; DNA: TGTGCCAGCAGCTTCCAACAGGGGGAGACCCAGTACTTC; J: TRBJ2-5; D: TRBD1; size: -; V: TRBV11-3
CDR3: CASARMNTEAFF; DNA: TGTGCCAGCGCCAGGATGAACACTGAAGCTTTCTTT; J: TRBJ1-1; D: -; size: -; V: TRBV6-6
CDR3: CASSGSTAQGGTEAFF; DNA: TGTGCCAGCAGTGGATCGACGGCGCAGGGAGGCACTGAAGCTTTCTTT; J: TRBJ1-1; D: -; size: -; V: TRBV6-1
CDR3: CASSLWEGTNSPLHF; DNA: TGTGCCAGCAGTTTGTGGGAGGGAACCAATTCACCCCTCCACTTT; J: TRBJ1-6; D: -; size: -; V: TRBV27
CDR3: CASSQDTQRGWVDTQYF; DNA: TGCGCCAGCAGCCAGGATACCCAGCGGGGATGGGTAGATACGCAGTATTTT; J: TRBJ2-3; D: TRBD2; size: -; V: TRBV4-3
CDR3: CASSADRTNTGELFF; DNA: TGTGCCAGCAGCGCCGACAGAACCAACACCGGGGAGCTGTTTTTT; J: TRBJ2-2; D: -; size: -; V: TRBV14
CDR3: CASSPRKRGQGGSGANVLTF; DNA: TGTGCCAGCAGCCCCCGAAAGAGGGGACAGGGGGGGTCTGGGGCCAACGTCCTGACTTTC; J: TRBJ2-6; D: TRBD1; size: once; V: TRBV5-5
CDR3: CASSEFLTGGANVLTF; DNA: TGTGCCAGCAGTGAGTTCCTGACAGGTGGGGCCAACGTCCTGACTTTC; J: TRBJ2-6; D: -; size: -; V: TRBV25-1
CDR3: CASSVQGMSEQYF; DNA: TGTGCCAGCAGCGTACAGGGGATGAGCGAGCAGTACTTC; J: TRBJ2-7; D: TRBD1; size: -; V: TRBV5-4
CDR3: CASSLLIRGYGYTF; DNA: TGTGCCAGCAGTTTATTAATCAGGGGCTATGGCTACACCTTC; J: TRBJ1-2; D: -; size: -; V: TRBV28
CDR3: CASSLGPGELFF; DNA: TGTGCCAGCAGTTTAGGGCCCGGGGAGCTGTTTTTT; J: TRBJ2-2; D: -; size: -; V: TRBV27
CDR3: CASSELRLAGGDTQYF; DNA: TGTGCCAGCAGTGAACTCAGGCTAGCGGGAGGGGATACGCAGTATTTT; J: TRBJ2-3; D: TRBD2; size: -; V: TRBV6-1
CDR3: CASSMGGGEKEAFF; DNA: TGTGCCAGTAGTATGGGGGGGGGTGAGAAAGAAGCTTTCTTT; J: TRBJ1-1; D: -; size: -; V: TRBV19
CDR3: CASSLPTGDNQPQHF; DNA: TGTGCCAGTAGTCTCCCTACAGGGGACAATCAGCCCCAGCATTTT; J: TRBJ1-5; D: TRBD1; size: once; V: TRBV19
CDR3: CATMDYDSYEQYF; DNA: TGTGCCACCATGGACTACGACTCCTACGAGCAGTACTTC; J: TRBJ2-7; D: -; size: -; V: TRBV19
CDR3: CAWSVYGRRSGNTIYF; DNA: TGTGCCTGGAGTGTATATGGGAGACGGTCTGGAAACACCATATATTTT; J: TRBJ1-3; D: -; size: -; V: TRBV30
CDR3: CASSQDGGGYNEQFF; DNA: TGTGCCAGCAGCCAAGATGGTGGAGGTTACAATGAGCAGTTCTTC; J: TRBJ2-1; D: -; size: few; V: TRBV4-2
CDR3: CSVEDRSGFQETQYF; DNA: TGCAGCGTTGAAGATCGCTCAGGCTTCCAAGAGACCCAGTACTTC; J: TRBJ2-5; D: -; size: -; V: TRBV29-1
CDR3: CASSEDLQGGSYFYGYTF; DNA: TGTGCCAGCAGTGAAGATCTGCAGGGGGGTTCTTACTTCTATGGCTACACCTTC; J: TRBJ1-2; D: TRBD1; size: few; V: TRBV6-1
CDR3: CASRLTGGFGYTF; DNA: TGTGCCAGCAGGCTGACCGGGGGGTTTGGCTACACCTTC; J: TRBJ1-2; D: -; size: -; V: TRBV6-1
CDR3: CASSLNLAGLDEKLFF; DNA: TGTGCCAGCAGCTTAAACCTCGCAGGGTTGGATGAAAAACTGTTTTTT; J: TRBJ1-4; D: -; size: -; V: TRBV11-2
CDR3: CASGDRGRSYEQYF; DNA: TGTGCCAGCGGCGACAGGGGCCGTTCCTACGAGCAGTACTTC; J: TRBJ2-7; D: TRBD1; size: -; V: TRBV11-3
CDR3: CASSSENRVGEQYF; DNA: TGCGCCAGCAGCTCGGAAAACAGGGTTGGCGAGCAGTACTTC; J: TRBJ2-7; D: -; size: -; V: TRBV4-3
CDR3: CASSVRQGNTEAFF; DNA: TGTGCCAGCAGTGTCCGTCAGGGGAACACTGAAGCTTTCTTT; J: TRBJ1-1; D: -; size: -; V: TRBV6-5
CDR3: CASSLGHGSNTEAFF; DNA: TGTGCCAGCAGCTTAGGCCACGGGTCAAACACTGAAGCTTTCTTT; J: TRBJ1-1; D: -; size: -; V: TRBV7-8
CDR3: CASSQDVGQGVVDTQYF; DNA: TGTGCCAGCAGCCAAGATGTGGGACAGGGGGTTGTAGATACGCAGTATTTT; J: TRBJ2-3; D: TRBD1; size: -; V: TRBV4-2
CDR3: CASSLMPGVQYF; DNA: TGTGCCAGCAGTCTCATGCCGGGGGTGCAGTACTTC; J: TRBJ2-7; D: -; size: -; V: TRBV28
CDR3: CASSEGISQGGNQPQHF; DNA: TGTGCCAGCAGTGAAGGAATCAGCCAGGGAGGGAATCAGCCCCAGCATTTT; J: TRBJ1-5; D: -; size: once; V: TRBV6-1
CDR3: CASSIAGLAGTANEQFF; DNA: TGTGCCAGTAGTATCGCGGGACTAGCGGGAACAGCCAATGAGCAGTTCTTC; J: TRBJ2-1; D: TRBD2; size: -; V: TRBV19
CDR3: CASTTGGLAAYEQYF; DNA: TGTGCCAGCACCACAGGCGGCCTAGCGGCCTACGAGCAGTACTTC; J: TRBJ2-7; D: TRBD2; size: -; V: TRBV6-6
CDR3: CASSLAGDRDEQYF; DNA: TGTGCCAGCAGCTTGGCCGGGGACAGGGACGAGCAGTACTTC; J: TRBJ2-7; D: TRBD1; size: few; V: TRBV5-8
CDR3: CASSLTSGSSSTGELFF; DNA: TGTGCCAGCAGCCTAACTAGCGGGAGCAGTTCAACCGGGGAGCTGTTTTTT; J: TRBJ2-2; D: TRBD2; size: -; V: TRBV7-2
CDR3: CASSLALAEGYEQYF; DNA: TGCGCCAGCAGCTTGGCACTAGCGGAAGGCTACGAGCAGTACTTC; J: TRBJ2-7; D: TRBD2; size: -; V: TRBV5-1
CDR3: CASSFGQGAYNEQFF; DNA: TGTGCCAGCAGCTTTGGTCAGGGGGCCTACAATGAGCAGTTCTTC; J: TRBJ2-1; D: TRBD1; size: -; V: TRBV7-6
CDR3: CASSLLGDTGELFF; DNA: TGTGCCAGCAGCTTGCTCGGGGACACCGGGGAGCTGTTTTTT; J: TRBJ2-2; D: -; size: -; V: TRBV7-9
CDR3: CASSSIGINTGAGTQYF; DNA: TGTGCCAGTAGTAGTATAGGGATAAACACGGGTGCGGGGACCCAGTACTTC; J: TRBJ2-5; D: -; size: -; V: TRBV19
CDR3: CASSPGRGVMNTEAFF; DNA: TGCGCCAGCAGCCCTGGGCGCGGGGTCATGAACACTGAAGCTTTCTTT; J: TRBJ1-1; D: -; size: -; V: TRBV5-1
CDR3: CASSQAGAQKNIQYF; DNA: TGTGCCAGCAGCCAAGCGGGAGCGCAGAAAAACATTCAGTACTTC; J: TRBJ2-4; D: -; size: few; V: TRBV4-2
CDR3: CASSQAGAVNTEAFF; DNA: TGTGCCAGCTCACAGGCGGGGGCAGTGAACACTGAAGCTTTCTTT; J: TRBJ1-1; D: -; size: -; V: TRBV18